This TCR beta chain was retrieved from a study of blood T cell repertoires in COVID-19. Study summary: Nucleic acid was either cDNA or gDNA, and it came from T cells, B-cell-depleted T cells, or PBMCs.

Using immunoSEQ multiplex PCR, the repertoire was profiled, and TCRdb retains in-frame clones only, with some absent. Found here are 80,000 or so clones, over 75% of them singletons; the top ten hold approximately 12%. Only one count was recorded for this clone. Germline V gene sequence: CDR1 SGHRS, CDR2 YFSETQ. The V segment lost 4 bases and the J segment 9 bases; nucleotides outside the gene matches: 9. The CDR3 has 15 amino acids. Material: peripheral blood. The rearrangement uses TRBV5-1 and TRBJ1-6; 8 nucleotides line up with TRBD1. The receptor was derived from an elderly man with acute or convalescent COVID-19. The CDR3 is CASSGQTGEGSPLHF. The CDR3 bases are TGCGCCAGCAGCGGACAGACAGGGGAAGGTTCACCCCTCCACTTT.